This entry concerns a single TCR beta chain. Its cognate antigen is unknown. The CDR3 spans 12 residues. Germline V gene lookup returns CDR1 LNHDA and CDR2 SQIVND (reference sequence). These data belong to a study of cytomegalovirus exposure and HLA in healthy donors. Study-level findings and limits: There were some V segments, including TRBV6-2 and TRBV6-3, excluded as indistinguishable.

Healthy bone marrow donors made up the donor group. It was with 60 Vbeta and 13 Jbeta primers that the PCR ran. The authors' processing: There were some 87 million unique TCR beta chains by a later count, and approximately 12 million of them were shared. The method was immunoSEQ multiplex PCR; TCRdb's version includes in-frame clones alone and lacks a portion of them. Clone size and V and J calls were adopted from that table, with D and trimming inferred from the DNA. The data contain 65,000 to 95,000 clones, roughly 85% of them seen just once; the ten biggest clones take up around 2.5%. The J gene is TRBJ2-5, the V gene TRBV19; D possibly corresponds to TRBD1 (6 bases). Matching the DNA end better, TRBJ2-7 makes the J call doubtful. Sequences were obtained from PBMCs. The TCR was taken from a man under 40 in good health and CMV-seronegative. CDR3 sequence reads: CASSPDSYEQYF. CDR3 nucleotide sequence: TGTGCCAGTAGTCCGGACAGCTACGAGCAGTACTTC.